The clone carrying this T cell receptor beta chain was picked up a small number of times. The antigen is unknown. At one of its ends the junction is not consistent with the germline gene, which may arise from a read error. Unique molecular identifiers were incorporated into the prepared TCRbeta library. In TCRdb, the PCR reads were re-called with MiXCR into one record per CDR3 protein. Among hundreds of thousands of distinct CDR3 sequences listed, 15% to 20% were seen once. The sample belongs to a study of T-cell reconstitution after alpha-beta-depleted transplantation in children. Overall study results and limits: For some patients, TCRbeta diversity was high at day 60 because of recipient T cells and thymic progenitors that survived. Newly produced T cells mostly accounted for T-cell counts and diversity one year post-transplant. Several hundred expanded graft clones reportedly were the source of alpha-beta T cells about two months after transplant.

Germline V lookup: CDR1 DFQATT, CDR2 SNEGSKA (reference sequence). This CDR3 has 11 amino acids. This clonotype was obtained from a male patient aged 5 to 17 who had a stem cell transplant for acute lymphoblastic leukemia, so the T cells may come from the graft donor. V usage is TRBV20-1 and J usage is TRBJ2-1; TRBD2 matches 8 bases. The sample was PBMCs, mostly from graft donor cells, taken 360 days after TCRalphabeta/CD19-depleted stem cell transplant. Here the CDR3 reads CSARVREGPVF. CDR3 DNA: TGCAGTGCTAGAGTTCGGGAGGGCCCAGTCTTC.